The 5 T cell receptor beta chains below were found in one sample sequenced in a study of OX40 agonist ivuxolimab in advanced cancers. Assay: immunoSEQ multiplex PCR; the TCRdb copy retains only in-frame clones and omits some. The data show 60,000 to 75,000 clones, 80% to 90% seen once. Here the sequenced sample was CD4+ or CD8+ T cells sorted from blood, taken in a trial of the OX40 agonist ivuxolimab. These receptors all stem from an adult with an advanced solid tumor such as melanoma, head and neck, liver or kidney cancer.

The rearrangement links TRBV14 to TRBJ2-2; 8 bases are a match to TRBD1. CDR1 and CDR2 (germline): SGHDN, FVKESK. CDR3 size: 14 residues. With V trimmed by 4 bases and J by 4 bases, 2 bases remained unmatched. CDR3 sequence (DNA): TGTGCCAGCAGCCTAGGACAGGGCACCGGGGAGCTGTTTTTT. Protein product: CASSLGQGTGELFF.

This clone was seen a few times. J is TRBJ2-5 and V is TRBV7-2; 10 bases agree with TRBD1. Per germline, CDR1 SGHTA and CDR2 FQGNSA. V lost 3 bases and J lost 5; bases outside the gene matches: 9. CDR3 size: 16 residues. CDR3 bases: TGTGCCAGCAGCTTCCGCGGGACAGGGGTAAAGGAGACCCAGTACTTC. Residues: CASSFRGTGVKETQYF. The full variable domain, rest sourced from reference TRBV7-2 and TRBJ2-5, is GAGVSQSPSNKVTEKGKDVELRCDPISGHTALYWYRQSLGQGLEFLIYFQGNSAPDKSGLPSDRFSAERTGGSVSTLTIQRTQQEDSAVYLCASSFRGTGVKETQYFGPGTRLLVL.

The CDR3 is CASSMGRGGAFF. The DNA of the CDR3 is TGTGCCAGCAGCATGGGACGGGGAGGCGCTTTCTTT. V usage is TRBV11-2 and J usage is TRBJ1-1, with D possibly matching TRBD1 (5 bases). Germline V gene data show CDR1 as SGHAT and CDR2 as FQNNGV. The V end was cut by 5 bases, the J end by 11 bases, with 15 bases between. This CDR3 is built from 12 residues.

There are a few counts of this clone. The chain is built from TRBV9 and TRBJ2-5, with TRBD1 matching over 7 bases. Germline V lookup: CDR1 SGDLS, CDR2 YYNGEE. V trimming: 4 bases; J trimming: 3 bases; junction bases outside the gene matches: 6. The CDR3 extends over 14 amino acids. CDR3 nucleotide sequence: TGTGCCAGCAGCCCCTGGGGACAGAAAGAGACCCAGTACTTC. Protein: CASSPWGQKETQYF.

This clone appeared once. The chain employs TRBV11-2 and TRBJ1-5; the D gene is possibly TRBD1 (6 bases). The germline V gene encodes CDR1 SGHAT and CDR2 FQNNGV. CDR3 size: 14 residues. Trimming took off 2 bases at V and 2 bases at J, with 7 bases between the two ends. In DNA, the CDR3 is TGTGCCAGCAGCTTAAACAGGGGCAATCAGCCCCAGCATTTT. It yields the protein CASSLNRGNQPQHF.